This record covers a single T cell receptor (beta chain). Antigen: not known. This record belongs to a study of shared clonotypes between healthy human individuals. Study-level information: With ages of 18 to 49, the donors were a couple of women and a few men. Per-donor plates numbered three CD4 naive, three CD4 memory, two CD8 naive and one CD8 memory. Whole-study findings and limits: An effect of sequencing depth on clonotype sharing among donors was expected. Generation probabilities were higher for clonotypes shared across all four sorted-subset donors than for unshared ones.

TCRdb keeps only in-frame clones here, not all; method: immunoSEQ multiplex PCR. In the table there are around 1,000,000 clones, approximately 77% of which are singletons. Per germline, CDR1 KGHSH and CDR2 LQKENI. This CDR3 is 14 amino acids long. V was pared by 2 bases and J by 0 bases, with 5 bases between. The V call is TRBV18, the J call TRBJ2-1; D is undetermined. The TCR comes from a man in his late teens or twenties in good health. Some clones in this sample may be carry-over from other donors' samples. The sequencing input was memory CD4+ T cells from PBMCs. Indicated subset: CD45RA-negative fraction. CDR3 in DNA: TGTGCCAGCTCACCAGCTAGCTCCTACAATGAGCAGTTCTTC. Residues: CASSPASSYNEQFF.